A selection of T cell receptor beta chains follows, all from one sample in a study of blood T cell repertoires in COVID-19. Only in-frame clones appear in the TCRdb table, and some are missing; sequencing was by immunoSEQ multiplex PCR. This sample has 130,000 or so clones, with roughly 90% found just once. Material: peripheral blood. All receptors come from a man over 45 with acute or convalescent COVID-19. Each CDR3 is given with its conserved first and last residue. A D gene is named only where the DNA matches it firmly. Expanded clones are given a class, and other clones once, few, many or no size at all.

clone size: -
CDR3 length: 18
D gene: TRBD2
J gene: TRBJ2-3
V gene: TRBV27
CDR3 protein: CASSSLIGLAGDEDTQYF
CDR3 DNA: TGTGCCAGCAGTTCCTTAATCGGACTAGCGGGAGACGAAGATACGCAGTATTTT

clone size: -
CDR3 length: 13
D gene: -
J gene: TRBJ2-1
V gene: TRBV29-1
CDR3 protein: CSGRGSSYNEQFF
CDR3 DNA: TGCAGCGGTCGAGGGTCCTCCTACAATGAGCAGTTCTTC

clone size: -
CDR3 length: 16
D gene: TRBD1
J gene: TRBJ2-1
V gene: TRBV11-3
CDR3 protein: CASSGNAGQGSYEQFF
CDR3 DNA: TGTGCCAGCAGCGGAAACGCGGGACAGGGTAGCTATGAGCAGTTCTTC

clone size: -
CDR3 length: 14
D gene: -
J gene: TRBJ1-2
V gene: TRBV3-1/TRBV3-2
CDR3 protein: CASSPLPVPGGYTF
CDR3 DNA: TGTGCCAGCAGCCCGCTTCCCGTGCCAGGGGGCTACACCTTC

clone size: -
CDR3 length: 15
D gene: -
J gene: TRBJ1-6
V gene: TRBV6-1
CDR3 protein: CASSEAGRGNSPLHF
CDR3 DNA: TGTGCCAGCAGTGAAGCCGGCAGGGGAAATTCACCCCTCCACTTT

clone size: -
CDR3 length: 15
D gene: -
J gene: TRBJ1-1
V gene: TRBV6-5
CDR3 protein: CASSTLGGGSTEAFF
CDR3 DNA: TGTGCCAGCAGTACTCTGGGCGGGGGGTCCACTGAAGCTTTCTTT

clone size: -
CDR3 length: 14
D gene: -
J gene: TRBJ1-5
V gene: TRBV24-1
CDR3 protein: CATSDPGRTQPQHF
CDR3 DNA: TGTGCCACCAGTGACCCTGGGAGGACTCAGCCCCAGCATTTT

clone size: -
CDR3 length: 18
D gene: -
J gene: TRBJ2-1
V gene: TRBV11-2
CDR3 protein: CASSLRYRPGLFYNEQFF
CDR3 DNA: TGTGCCAGCAGCTTAAGGTACCGGCCGGGACTGTTCTACAATGAGCAGTTCTTC

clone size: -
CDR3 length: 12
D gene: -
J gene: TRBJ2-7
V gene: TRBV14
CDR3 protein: CASSLIPREQYF
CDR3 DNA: TGTGCCAGCAGCCTAATCCCCCGGGAGCAGTACTTC

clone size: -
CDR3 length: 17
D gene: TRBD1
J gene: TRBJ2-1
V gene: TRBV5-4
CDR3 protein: CASSLGFGDRAFNEQFF
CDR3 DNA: TGTGCCAGCAGCTTGGGGTTTGGGGACAGGGCATTCAATGAGCAGTTCTTC

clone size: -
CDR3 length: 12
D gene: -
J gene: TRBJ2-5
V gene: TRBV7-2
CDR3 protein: CASSSPGETQYF
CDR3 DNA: TGTGCCAGCAGCTCCCCGGGAGAGACCCAGTACTTC

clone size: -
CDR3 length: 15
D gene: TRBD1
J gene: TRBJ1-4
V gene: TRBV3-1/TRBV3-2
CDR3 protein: CASSLLTGTNEKLFF
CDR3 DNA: TGTGCCAGCAGCCTTCTGACAGGGACTAATGAAAAACTGTTTTTT

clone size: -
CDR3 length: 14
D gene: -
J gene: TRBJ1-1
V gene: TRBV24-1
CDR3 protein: CATSDRGENTEAFF
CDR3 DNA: TGTGCCACCAGTGATCGGGGGGAGAACACTGAAGCTTTCTTT

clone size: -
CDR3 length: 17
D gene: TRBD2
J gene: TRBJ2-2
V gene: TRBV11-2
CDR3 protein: CASSVVAGFGNTGELFF
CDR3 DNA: TGTGCCAGCAGCGTCGTAGCGGGTTTCGGGAACACCGGGGAGCTGTTTTTT

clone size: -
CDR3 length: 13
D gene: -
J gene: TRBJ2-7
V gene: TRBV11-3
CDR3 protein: CASSLAGDGEQYF
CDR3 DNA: TGTGCCAGCAGCTTAGCGGGAGATGGCGAGCAGTACTTC

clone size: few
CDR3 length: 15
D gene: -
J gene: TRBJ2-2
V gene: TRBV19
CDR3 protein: CASENVGGNTGELFF
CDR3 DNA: TGTGCCAGTGAAAACGTCGGGGGGAACACCGGGGAGCTGTTTTTT

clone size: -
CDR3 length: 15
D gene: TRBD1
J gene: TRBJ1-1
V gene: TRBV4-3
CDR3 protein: CASSLSDRENTEAFF
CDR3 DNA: TGCGCCAGCAGCCTTTCGGACAGGGAGAACACTGAAGCTTTCTTT

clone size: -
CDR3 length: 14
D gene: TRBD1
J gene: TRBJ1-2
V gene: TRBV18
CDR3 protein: CASSRQGPMDGYTF
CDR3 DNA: TGTGCCAGCTCAAGACAGGGGCCGATGGATGGCTACACCTTC

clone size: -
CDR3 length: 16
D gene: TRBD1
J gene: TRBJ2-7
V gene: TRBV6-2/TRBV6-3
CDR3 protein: CASSYSRLDRVDEQYF
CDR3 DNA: TGTGCCAGCAGTTACTCGAGGCTAGACAGGGTGGACGAGCAGTACTTC

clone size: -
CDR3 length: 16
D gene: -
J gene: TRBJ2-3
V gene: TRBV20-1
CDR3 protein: CSASGESSRGTDTQYF
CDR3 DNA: TGCAGTGCTAGTGGGGAGTCAAGTCGTGGCACAGATACGCAGTATTTT

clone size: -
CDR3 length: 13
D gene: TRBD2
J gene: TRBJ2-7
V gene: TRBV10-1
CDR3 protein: CASSGSGRYEQYF
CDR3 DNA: TGCGCCAGCAGTGGAAGCGGGAGGTACGAGCAGTACTTC

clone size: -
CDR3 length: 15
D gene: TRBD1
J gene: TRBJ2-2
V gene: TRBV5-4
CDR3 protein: CASSLGDRGTGELFF
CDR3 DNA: TGTGCCAGCAGCTTGGGAGACAGGGGGACCGGGGAGCTGTTTTTT

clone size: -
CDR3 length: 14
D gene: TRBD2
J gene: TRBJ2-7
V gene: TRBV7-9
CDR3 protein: CASSSREGRSEQYF
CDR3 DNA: TGTGCCAGCAGCTCCCGGGAGGGCCGCAGCGAGCAGTACTTC

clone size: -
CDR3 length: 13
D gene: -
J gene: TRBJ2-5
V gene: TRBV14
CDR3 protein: CASSQLYGETQYF
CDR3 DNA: TGTGCCAGCAGCCAGCTCTACGGAGAGACCCAGTACTTC

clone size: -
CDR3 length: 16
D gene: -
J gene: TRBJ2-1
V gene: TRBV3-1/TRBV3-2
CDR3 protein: CASSQASPEIRDEQFF
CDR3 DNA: TGTGCCAGCAGCCAAGCTAGCCCCGAGATAAGGGATGAGCAGTTCTTC

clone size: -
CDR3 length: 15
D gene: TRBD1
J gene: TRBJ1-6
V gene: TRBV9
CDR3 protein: CASSVAGQENSPLHF
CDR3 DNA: TGTGCCAGCAGCGTAGCGGGACAGGAGAATTCACCCCTCCACTTT

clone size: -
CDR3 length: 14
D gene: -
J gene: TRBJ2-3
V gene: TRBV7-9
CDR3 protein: CASSSRVATDTQYF
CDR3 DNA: TGTGCCAGCAGCTCCCGGGTCGCCACAGATACGCAGTATTTT

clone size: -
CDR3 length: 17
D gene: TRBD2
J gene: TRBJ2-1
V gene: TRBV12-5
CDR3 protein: CASGLARTSGNYNEQFF
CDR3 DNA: TGTGCTAGTGGTTTGGCCAGGACTAGCGGAAATTACAATGAGCAGTTCTTC

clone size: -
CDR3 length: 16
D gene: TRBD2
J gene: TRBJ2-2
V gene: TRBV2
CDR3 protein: CASSGWTSGRTGELFF
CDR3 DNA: TGTGCCAGCAGCGGATGGACTAGCGGGAGGACCGGGGAGCTGTTTTTT

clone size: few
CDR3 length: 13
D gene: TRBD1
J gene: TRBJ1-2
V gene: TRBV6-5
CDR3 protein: CATHEDRGYGYTF
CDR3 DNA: TGTGCCACCCATGAAGACAGGGGCTATGGCTACACCTTC

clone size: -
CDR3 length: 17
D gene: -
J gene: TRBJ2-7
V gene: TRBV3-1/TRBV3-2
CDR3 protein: CASSQERVRSILYEQYF
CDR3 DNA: TGTGCCAGCAGCCAAGAGAGGGTTCGATCCATCCTATACGAGCAGTACTTC

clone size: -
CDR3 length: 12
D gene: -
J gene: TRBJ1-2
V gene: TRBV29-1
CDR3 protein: CSVWDTNYGYTF
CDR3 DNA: TGCAGCGTTTGGGACACTAACTATGGCTACACCTTC

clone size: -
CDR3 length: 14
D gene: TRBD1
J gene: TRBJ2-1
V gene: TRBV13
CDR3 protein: CASSRRQGWNEQFF
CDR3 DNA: TGTGCCAGCAGCCGACGACAGGGTTGGAATGAGCAGTTCTTC

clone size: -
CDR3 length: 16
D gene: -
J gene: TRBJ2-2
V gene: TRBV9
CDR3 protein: CASSASGTSIAGELFF
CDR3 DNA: TGTGCCAGCAGCGCCTCGGGAACTAGCATCGCCGGGGAGCTGTTTTTT

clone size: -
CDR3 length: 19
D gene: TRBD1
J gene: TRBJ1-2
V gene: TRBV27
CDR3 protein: CASSLQGSGQGRKDYGYTF
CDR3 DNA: TGTGCCAGCAGTTTACAGGGTTCGGGACAGGGACGGAAGGACTATGGCTACACCTTC

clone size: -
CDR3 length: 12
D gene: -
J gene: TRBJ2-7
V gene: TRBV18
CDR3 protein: CASSKDGNEQYF
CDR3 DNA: TGTGCCAGCTCGAAGGACGGGAACGAGCAGTACTTC

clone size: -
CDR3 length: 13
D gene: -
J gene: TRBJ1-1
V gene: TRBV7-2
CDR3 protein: CASSFVQNTEAFF
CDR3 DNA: TGTGCCAGCAGCTTTGTCCAGAACACTGAAGCTTTCTTT

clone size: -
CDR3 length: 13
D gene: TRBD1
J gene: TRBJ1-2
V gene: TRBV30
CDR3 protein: CAWRRDRGWGYTF
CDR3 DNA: TGTGCCTGGAGACGGGACAGGGGATGGGGCTACACCTTC

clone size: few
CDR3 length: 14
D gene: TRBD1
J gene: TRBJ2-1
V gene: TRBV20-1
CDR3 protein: CSASGTGGINEQFF
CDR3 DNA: TGCAGTGCTAGTGGGACAGGGGGTATCAATGAGCAGTTCTTC

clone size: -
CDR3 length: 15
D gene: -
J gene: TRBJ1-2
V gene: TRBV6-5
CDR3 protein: CASSTTSGGVYGYTF
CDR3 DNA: TGTGCCAGCAGCACAACCTCGGGGGGGGTATATGGCTACACCTTC

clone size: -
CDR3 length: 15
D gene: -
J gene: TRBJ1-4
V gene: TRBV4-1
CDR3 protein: CASSPLRRGGEKLFF
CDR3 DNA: TGCGCCAGCAGTCCCCTCCGGAGGGGAGGCGAAAAACTGTTTTTT

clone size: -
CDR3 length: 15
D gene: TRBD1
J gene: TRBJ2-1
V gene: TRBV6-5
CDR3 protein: CASLTGSSSYNEQFF
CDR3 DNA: TGTGCCAGCTTGACAGGGTCCAGCTCCTACAATGAGCAGTTCTTC

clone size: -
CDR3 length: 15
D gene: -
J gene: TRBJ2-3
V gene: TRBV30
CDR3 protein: CAWSEGGKGTDTQYF
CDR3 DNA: TGTGCCTGGAGCGAGGGGGGGAAGGGGACAGATACGCAGTATTTT

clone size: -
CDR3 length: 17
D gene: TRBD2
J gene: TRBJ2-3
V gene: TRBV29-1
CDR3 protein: CSVEWGAGGPSTDTQYF
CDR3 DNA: TGCAGCGTTGAGTGGGGTGCGGGAGGGCCTAGCACAGATACGCAGTATTTT

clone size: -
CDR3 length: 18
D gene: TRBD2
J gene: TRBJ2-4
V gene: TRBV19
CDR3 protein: CASTSNPGLAGVGNIQYF
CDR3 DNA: TGTGCCAGTACCTCCAACCCGGGACTAGCGGGAGTGGGGAACATTCAGTACTTC